This TCR beta chain was found in a study of T cells in Graves' hyperthyroidism and ophthalmopathy. Study at large: Peripheral blood sampling occurred at initial diagnosis, before any treatment.

In germline, CDR1 is MGHRA, CDR2 YSYEKL. CDR3 length: 17 residues. Trimming removed 2 bases from V and 0 bases from J, with 11 bases in between. Each diagnosis drew on symptoms, thyroxine, TRAb, thyroid ultrasound and orbital computed tomography findings. PBMCs were sourced from 9 to 10 ml fresh peripheral blood. Points on this clonotype: Its specificity is not known.

What was amplified from RNA transcripts were TCR beta CDR3 regions. Researchers ran a first-round RT-PCR on the TCR CDR3 using the HTBI primer set. MiXCR was run by TCRdb on the multiplex PCR reads, yielding one entry per CDR3 protein. Of about 640,000 distinct CDR3 sequences in the sample, around 21% were seen once. Study results and limitations: Blood held most thyroid clonotypes expanded above 0.001 frequency.

The sequence derives from a man between 25 and 39 years old with Graves' ophthalmopathy. The sequenced material came from blood. This chain connects TRBV4-1 to TRBJ1-6; no reliable D call. The CDR3 loop is CASSQMTISSYNSPLHF. CDR3 nucleotides: TGCGCCAGCAGCCAAATGACGATCAGCTCCTATAATTCACCCCTCCACTTT.